What follows is one T cell receptor (beta chain) and its context. The data were taken from a study of blood T cell repertoires in COVID-19. Study in general: Sites across the United States, Italy and Spain contributed samples from acute and convalescent COVID-19. From T cells, B-cell-depleted T cells, or PBMCs came the material, which was cDNA or gDNA.

Original methodology: Amplification of reference gene primers provided the estimated nucleated cell counts. TCRdb's table, derived via immunoSEQ multiplex PCR, lists solely in-frame clones and lacks some. That table gives V, J and clone size, and the DNA gave D and trimming. The sample shows about 200,000 clones, around nine tenths of them seen only once. Per germline, CDR1 MNHEY and CDR2 SVGAGI. J was trimmed by 7 bases and V by 7 bases; bases with no gene match: 11. This CDR3 is built from 15 residues. The sample comprised peripheral blood. The sequence was obtained from a man younger than 35 with active or convalescent COVID-19. This chain uses TRBV6-5 with TRBJ2-7; 12 bases are a match to TRBD1. CDR3 amino acids: CASKNNRDRGREQYF. The DNA of the CDR3 is TGTGCCAGCAAAAACAACCGGGACAGGGGGCGAGAGCAGTACTTC.